This TCR beta chain was captured by sequencing in a study of identical twins. TCRdb redid the calling of the 5' RACE reads with MiXCR, one entry per CDR3 protein. Here the sample spans around 250,000 distinct CDR3 sequences, 6.5% being singletons. The sample was also reused in another study, on T cells expressing NK-cell markers.

The sequencing input was CD8+ T cells sorted from blood. This TCR was sampled from a young woman in good health.

CDR3 residues: CASSVYGGPDTQYF. Here the CDR3 DNA reads TGTGCCAGCAGCGTATATGGGGGCCCAGATACGCAGTATTTT. The chain uses TRBV9 and TRBJ2-3; D is possibly TRBD1 (6 bases). The CDR3 has 14 amino acids. Between the trimmed V and J ends, which lost 1 base and 4 bases, there was a span of 10 bases. From germline, CDR1 is SGDLS and CDR2 YYNGEE. Supplemented by reference TRBV9 and TRBJ2-3, the full variable domain reads DSGVTQTPKHLITATGQRVTLRCSPRSGDLSVYWYQQSLDQGLQFLIQYYNGEERAKGNILERFSAQQFPDLHSELNLSSLELGDSALYFCASSVYGGPDTQYFGPGTRLTVL.